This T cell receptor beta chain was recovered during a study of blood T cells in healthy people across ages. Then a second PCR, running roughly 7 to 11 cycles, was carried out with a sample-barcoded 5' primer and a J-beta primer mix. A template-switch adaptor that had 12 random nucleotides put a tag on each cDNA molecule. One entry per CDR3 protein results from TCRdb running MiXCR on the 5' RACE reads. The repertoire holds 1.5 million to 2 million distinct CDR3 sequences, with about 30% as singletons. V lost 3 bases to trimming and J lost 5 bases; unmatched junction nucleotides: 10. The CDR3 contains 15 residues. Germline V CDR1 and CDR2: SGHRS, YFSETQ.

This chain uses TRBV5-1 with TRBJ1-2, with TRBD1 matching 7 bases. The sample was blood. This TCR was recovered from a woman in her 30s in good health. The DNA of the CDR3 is TGCGCCAGCAGCTGGGGGACAGACGTTAGGTATGGCTACACCTTC. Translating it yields CASSWGTDVRYGYTF.